This record looks at one T cell receptor beta chain sequence and its context. Antigen unknown. This sample was included in a study of OX40 agonist ivuxolimab in advanced cancers. Whole-study context: Each dose-escalation patient presented with hepatocellular carcinoma, melanoma, renal cell or head and neck cancer. Study-wide findings and caveats: Doses of 0.1 to 3.0 mg/kg were accompanied by clonal expansion of CD4+ and CD8+ blood T cells by week 6. Among some nonresponders, normalized T-cell clonal expansion was also low.

The CDR3 is 13 amino acids. Using immunoSEQ multiplex PCR, the repertoire was profiled, and TCRdb retains in-frame clones only, with some absent. The sample lists 75,000 to 90,000 clones; roughly 90% were seen once. The source of this sequence is an adult with an advanced solid tumor such as melanoma, head and neck, liver or kidney cancer. V and J are TRBV21-1 and TRBJ2-7; the table's TRBD1 call for D was not verified on the DNA. TRBV21-1 is an annotated pseudogene. Specimen: CD4+ or CD8+ T cells sorted from blood, collected in a trial of the OX40 agonist ivuxolimab. CDR3 sequence: CASRGDTHYEQYF. CDR3 sequence (DNA): TGTGCCAGCAGAGGGGACACCCACTACGAGCAGTACTTC.